These 15 T cell receptor beta chains originate from one sample sequenced in a study of PD-L1 blockade in urothelial cancer. As for time point: peripheral blood 6 weeks after treatment start. Sequencing used immunoSEQ multiplex PCR; TCRdb keeps in-frame clones, though not all of them. The sample holds 35,000 to 45,000 clones, roughly 89% seen once. Sequences were derived from PBMCs, sampled around atezolizumab (anti-PD-L1) treatment. The receptors stem from a man in his 70s with urothelial cancer.

The V gene is TRBV7-3, the J gene TRBJ2-7; the D gene is possibly TRBD2 (6 bases). The CDR3 has 15 amino acids. Germline V gene sequence: CDR1 SGHTA, CDR2 FQGTGA. V lost 0 bases, J lost 2 bases, and 11 bases lay in between. CDR3 sequence: CASSLTHSGAYEQYF. CDR3 DNA sequence: TGTGCCAGCAGCTTAACGCACTCGGGAGCCTACGAGCAGTACTTC.

The V and J genes are TRBV5-1 and TRBJ2-2; 11 positions match TRBD1. The CDR3 length is 17 residues. V shed 2 bases, J shed 2 bases, and the junction held 5 bases outside the gene matches. Looked up from germline, CDR1 is SGHRS and CDR2 is YFSETQ. CDR3 in DNA: TGCGCCAGCAGCTTCGGGACAGGGGGGTTAAACACCGGGGAGCTGTTTTTT. This gives the protein CASSFGTGGLNTGELFF.

This chain joins TRBV2 and TRBJ1-5; 8 bases map to TRBD1. V was pared by 8 bases and J by 4 bases, with 10 bases of the junction left unmatched. The CDR3 sequence is 15 residues long. The germline CDR1 and CDR2 sequences are SNHLY and FYNNEI. The CDR3 protein is CASGKDRGNNQPQHF. In nucleotides, the CDR3 is TGTGCCAGCGGTAAAGACAGGGGCAATAATCAGCCCCAGCATTTT.

The rearrangement joins TRBV19 to TRBJ2-3, with TRBD2 as a possible D gene (6 bases). The V gene's germline CDR1 is LNHDA and CDR2 SQIVND (reference sequence). This CDR3 has 14 amino acids. V gave up 3 bases and J gave up 2 bases, with 9 bases separating them. The CDR3: CASSMGGVTDTQYF. In nucleotides, the CDR3 is TGTGCCAGTAGTATGGGCGGGGTCACAGATACGCAGTATTTT.

V usage is TRBV27 and J usage is TRBJ1-1, with D tentatively TRBD1 (5 bases). The CDR3 length is 13 residues. Between the trimmed V and J ends, which lost 5 bases and 10 bases, there was a span of 17 bases. Per the germline V gene, CDR1 is MNHEY and CDR2 is SMNVEV (reference sequence). CDR3 residues: CASSQNGGLRAFF. The CDR3 DNA sequence: TGTGCCAGCAGTCAAAACGGGGGTCTAAGAGCTTTCTTT.

The chain combines TRBV7-9 with TRBJ2-1, with 9 bases lining up with TRBD2. CDR1 and CDR2 (germline): SEHNR, FQNEAQ (reference sequence). The CDR3 loop spans 13 amino acids. The J segment lost 13 bases and the V segment lost 5 bases, leaving 9 bases of the junction unmatched. CDR3 DNA sequence: TGTGCCAGCAGCCCCGCTAGCGGGATGGCTCAGTTCTTC. Protein product: CASSPASGMAQFF.

The sample holds one count of this clone. V usage is TRBV7-9 and J usage is TRBJ1-3, with a weak D call TRBD1 (6 bases). CDR1 and CDR2 from the germline V gene are SEHNR and FQNEAQ (reference sequence). V shed 1 base and J shed 2 bases, with 12 bases lying between them. The CDR3 sequence is 16 residues long. CDR3 protein: CASSLDWGGTGNTIYF. CDR3 bases: TGTGCCAGCAGCTTAGACTGGGGGGGCACTGGAAACACCATATATTTT.

This sequence joins TRBV19 and TRBJ1-2; 9 bases are a match to TRBD1. The CDR3 sequence is 14 residues long. The junction had 6 bases not matched to a gene; V was cut back by 5 bases and J by 5 bases. Germline lookup yields CDR1 LNHDA and CDR2 SQIVND (reference sequence). The chain's CDR3 is CASSPRDRAYGYTF. The CDR3 bases are TGTGCCAGTAGTCCTAGGGACAGGGCATATGGCTACACCTTC. The variable domain in full, completed from reference TRBV19 and TRBJ1-2, reads DGGITQSPKYLFRKEGQNVTLSCEQNLNHDAMYWYRQDPGQGLRLIYYSQIVNDFQKGDIAEGYSVSREKKESFPLTVTSAQKNPTAFYLCASSPRDRAYGYTFGSGTRLTVV.

A single count supports this clone. The rearrangement uses TRBV6-5 and TRBJ2-2; maybe TRBD1 (6 bases). CDR1 and CDR2 (germline): MNHEY, SVGAGI. This CDR3 spans 16 amino acids. Trimming took off 3 bases at V and 3 bases at J, with 14 bases between the two ends. The CDR3 DNA follows: TGTGCCAGCAGTTATTTTGCAGGGGTTCACACCGGGGAGCTGTTTTTT. This encodes CASSYFAGVHTGELFF.

The chain links TRBV13 to TRBJ1-2; D is ambiguous. The CDR3 is 14 amino acids. Germline values: CDR1 PRHDT, CDR2 FYEKMQ (reference sequence). V shed 2 bases and J shed 5 bases, with 12 bases lying between them. The CDR3 DNA follows: TGTGCCAGCAGCTTAAAGCGGACTTTATATGGCTACACCTTC. It yields the protein CASSLKRTLYGYTF.

The chain couples TRBV6-1 to TRBJ2-7; 9 positions match TRBD2. The J segment lost 3 bases and the V segment lost 4 bases, leaving 4 bases of the junction unmatched. Germline assignment: CDR1 MNHNS and CDR2 SASEGT. This CDR3 region has 14 residues. As DNA, the CDR3 is TGTGCCAGCAGTGCTCAAGCGGGAGGCTACGAGCAGTACTTC. Translation: CASSAQAGGYEQYF.

The chain is built from TRBV6-5 and TRBJ2-3; TRBD1 aligns across 7 bases. The CDR3 totals 15 residues. Per germline, CDR1 MNHEY and CDR2 SVGAGI. The V and J ends lost 6 bases and 5 bases, in that order; junction bases with no gene match: 11. The CDR3 DNA reads as TGTGCCAGCAGCCACAGACAGGGCGGACGAGATACGCAGTATTTT. Translating gives CASSHRQGGRDTQYF.

The V call is TRBV9, the J call TRBJ2-3, with TRBD1 matching 7 bases. V lost 2 bases, J lost 1 base, and 4 bases stayed unmatched. CDR1 SGDLS and CDR2 YYNGEE come from the germline V gene. CDR3 length: 15 residues. CDR3 bases: TGTGCCAGCAGCGTCACAGGGGCCGGCACAGATACGCAGTATTTT. It specifies CASSVTGAGTDTQYF.

This chain connects TRBV7-6 to TRBJ1-2; weak D call: TRBD1 (5 bases). CDR1 and CDR2 (germline): SGHVS, FNYEAQ. The CDR3 contains 17 residues. Trimming shortened V by 0 bases and J by 1 base, and 15 bases separated the two germline ends. CDR3 sequence (DNA): TGTGCCAGCAGCTTAGCGATAACACCGACAGATAACTATGGCTACACCTTC. It translates to CASSLAITPTDNYGYTF.

The chain employs TRBV2 and TRBJ2-5; weak D call: TRBD1 (6 bases). CDR1 SNHLY and CDR2 FYNNEI come from the germline V gene. V lost 4 bases, J lost 7 bases, and 10 bases lay in between. The length of the CDR3 is 12 residues. CDR3 sequence: CASSVQGTTQYF. The CDR3 bases are TGTGCCAGCAGTGTGCAGGGGACGACCCAGTACTTC.